Below are 30 T cell receptor beta chains sequenced from a single sample in a study of T cell responses to AZD1222 COVID-19 vaccine. Generated by immunoSEQ multiplex PCR, the TCRdb table keeps only in-frame clones and is missing some. The sample lists about 170,000 clones, 87% occurring once. The material sequenced was peripheral blood, taken 28 days after the second AZD1222 dose. The receptors shown here come from an adult who received the AZD1222 COVID-19 vaccine.

This clone was picked up one time. The chain combines TRBV29-1 with TRBJ1-1; D unclear. In germline, CDR1 is SQVTM, CDR2 ANQGSEA. V was pared by 7 bases and J by 0 bases, with 12 bases between. The CDR3 is 13 amino acids. The CDR3 nucleotides are TGCAGCGGGGGAGACGGAATGAACACTGAAGCTTTCTTT. Protein sequence: CSGGDGMNTEAFF.

This clone has more than one count but fewer than ten. The chain links TRBV30 to TRBJ1-2; no reliable D call. The V gene lost 2 bases and the J gene lost 3 bases, with 13 bases spanning the gap. CDR1 and CDR2 from the germline V gene are GTSNPN and SVGIG (reference sequence). The CDR3 loop spans 14 amino acids. The CDR3 reads CAWSPLNGYYGYTF. The CDR3 DNA follows: TGTGCCTGGAGTCCCTTGAACGGGTACTATGGCTACACCTTC.

Written as DNA, the CDR3 is TGTGCCAGCAGCCTGGAAGGAGCGGGATCCTACGAGCAGTACTTC. This translates into CASSLEGAGSYEQYF. The rearrangement uses TRBV5-4 and TRBJ2-7, with 7 bases lining up with TRBD2. CDR1 and CDR2 from the germline V gene are SGHNT and YYREEE (reference sequence). Trimming removed 4 bases from V and 1 base from J; junction bases left unmatched: 8. The CDR3 covers 15 residues. Combining the CDR3 with reference TRBV5-4 and TRBJ2-7 gives the whole variable domain ETGVTQSPTHLIKTRGQQVTLRCSSQSGHNTVSWYQQALGQGPQFIFQYYREEENGRGNFPPRFSGLQFPNYSSELNVNALELDDSALYLCASSLEGAGSYEQYFGPGTRLTVT.

The chain is built from TRBV2 and TRBJ2-7; no reliable D call. Germline V CDR1 and CDR2: SNHLY, FYNNEI. Between the trimmed V and J ends, which lost 7 bases and 2 bases, there was a span of 12 bases. This CDR3 is 13 amino acids long. CDR3: CASTGPFPYEQYF. As DNA, the CDR3 is TGTGCCAGCACCGGACCATTTCCCTACGAGCAGTACTTC.

The chain joins TRBV28 to TRBJ2-3; 9 bases map to TRBD1. The germline CDR1 and CDR2 sequences are MDHEN and SYDVKM. This CDR3 has 15 residues. The J segment lost 4 bases and the V segment lost 8 bases, leaving 10 bases of the junction unmatched. CDR3 in amino acids: CASDQGGQGSDTQYF. The CDR3 DNA follows: TGTGCCAGCGACCAGGGGGGACAGGGATCAGATACGCAGTATTTT.

Turning to this clone: Additional DNA sequences in this sample encode the identical CDR3. The rearrangement links TRBV5-1 to TRBJ1-2; no clear D gene. The CDR3 length is 12 residues. V gave up 2 bases and J gave up 4 bases, with 6 bases separating them. The germline gives CDR1 SGHRS, CDR2 YFSETQ. DNA for the CDR3: TGCGCCAGCAGCTTAGACATCTATGGCTACACCTTC. This codes for CASSLDIYGYTF.

The V call is TRBV6-4, the J call TRBJ1-5, with D possibly being TRBD1 (5 bases). The V and J ends lost 3 bases and 4 bases respectively, with 10 bases between them. This CDR3 has 14 amino acids. Germline V gene sequence: CDR1 MRHNA, CDR2 SNTAGT. CDR3 nucleotides: TGTGCCAGCAGTGAGGGGGAGGGAAATCAGCCCCAGCATTTT. It translates to CASSEGEGNQPQHF.

V is TRBV4-2 and J is TRBJ1-5, with TRBD1 matching 7 bases. The CDR3 length is 19 residues. V lost 0 bases to trimming and J lost 3 bases; unmatched junction nucleotides: 14. The germline V gene encodes CDR1 LGHNA and CDR2 YNFKEQ. CDR3 sequence reads: CASSQDAQGRPEYNQPQHF. The CDR3 coding sequence is TGTGCCAGCAGCCAAGATGCACAGGGGCGACCCGAATACAATCAGCCCCAGCATTTT.

V is TRBV7-6 and J is TRBJ2-3; D might be TRBD2 (6 bases). V dropped 5 bases and J dropped 5 bases, with 23 bases sitting between them. CDR3 length: 17 residues. The germline gives CDR1 SGHVS, CDR2 FNYEAQ. DNA for the CDR3: TGTGCCAGCAGCCCCTTGGCCGGCGGGGCAGGGAGAGATACGCAGTATTTT. This translates into CASSPLAGGAGRDTQYF.

This clone was found once. The chain employs TRBV30 and TRBJ1-6; TRBD1 aligns across 8 bases. CDR3 length equals 16 residues. Germline V CDR1 and CDR2: GTSNPN, SVGIG (reference sequence). Unmatched junction bases numbered 7, after V lost 2 bases and J lost 4 bases. CDR3 bases: TGTGCCTGGAGTTCTGACAGGGGTCTATATAATTCACCCCTCCACTTT. Translation gives CAWSSDRGLYNSPLHF.

V gene TRBV7-9 combines with J gene TRBJ1-2; unclear D gene. Germline CDR1 reads SEHNR; CDR2 reads FQNEAQ (reference sequence). The CDR3 loop spans 15 amino acids. The V and J ends lost 5 bases and 3 bases respectively, with 16 bases between them. This CDR3 is CASSPQARVDYGYTF. The DNA of the CDR3 is TGTGCCAGCAGCCCCCAAGCGAGGGTGGACTATGGCTACACCTTC.

V is TRBV9 and J is TRBJ2-1; D is ambiguous. Per the germline V gene, CDR1 is SGDLS and CDR2 is YYNGEE. The CDR3 sequence is 14 residues long. Trimming shortened V by 6 bases and J by 0 bases, and 10 bases separated the two germline ends. The CDR3 sequence is CASTDSSSYNEQFF. The CDR3 coding sequence is TGTGCCAGCACCGACTCGAGCTCCTACAATGAGCAGTTCTTC.

This chain uses TRBV4-3 with TRBJ1-2, with 7 bases fitting TRBD1. V shed 1 base and J 2 bases; nucleotides not matched to a gene: 10. From germline, CDR1 is LGHNA and CDR2 YSLEER. This CDR3 region has 17 residues. For the CDR3, the DNA is TGCGCCAGCAGCCAAGGCCCCGGGGGAGGGGGCAACTATGGCTACACCTTC. Residues: CASSQGPGGGGNYGYTF.

The J gene is TRBJ2-7, the V gene TRBV2; TRBD2 matches 7 bases. Losses at the gene ends were 2 bases for V and 2 bases for J; bases not matched to a gene: 3. CDR3 size: 14 residues. Germline CDR1 is SNHLY and CDR2 is FYNNEI. CDR3 in amino acids: CASSERDYTYEQYF. CDR3 sequence (DNA): TGTGCCAGCAGTGAACGGGACTATACCTACGAGCAGTACTTC.

This clone is a singleton in its sample. The chain links TRBV12-5 to TRBJ1-2; no clear D. V was trimmed by 2 bases and J by 8 bases, leaving 15 bases between them. The germline gives CDR1 LGHNT, CDR2 FRNRAP. The CDR3 contains 14 residues. Written as DNA, the CDR3 is TGTGCTAGTGGTTTGCCCGAGGAATATCGCGGCTACACCTTC. This codes for CASGLPEEYRGYTF.

V is TRBV25-1 and J is TRBJ1-3, with a weak D call TRBD1 (5 bases). CDR1 is MGHDK, CDR2 SYGVNS, per germline. V dropped 8 bases and J dropped 2 bases, with 13 bases sitting between them. The CDR3 runs 14 residues. CDR3 coding DNA: TGTGCCAGCCTTGACGGAGGGGCTGGAAACACCATATATTTT. As protein: CASLDGGAGNTIYF.

This clone showed up just once. V gene TRBV5-1 combines with J gene TRBJ1-1; D is undetermined. Per the germline V gene, CDR1 is SGHRS and CDR2 is YFSETQ. This CDR3 spans 12 amino acids. The V end lost 0 bases, the J end lost 4 bases, and 4 bases lay between the germline ends. The CDR3 DNA sequence: TGCGCCAGCAGCTTGGAAGGCACTGAAGCTTTCTTT. Its protein is CASSLEGTEAFF.

The gene calls are TRBV24-1 and TRBJ2-7; D ambiguous. The CDR3 loop spans 12 amino acids. Trimming pared 12 bases from V and 2 bases from J, leaving 13 bases between. Per the germline V gene, CDR1 is KGHDR and CDR2 is SFDVKD. CDR3 loop: CAPGYTTYEQYF. The DNA of the CDR3 is TGTGCCCCGGGCTATACCACCTACGAGCAGTACTTC.

This clone was counted between two and nine times. The V gene is TRBV9, the J gene TRBJ1-3; TRBD1 agrees at 7 bases. Germline V gene sequence: CDR1 SGDLS, CDR2 YYNGEE. The CDR3 runs 18 residues. The ends lost 4 bases at V and 0 bases at J; junction bases unmatched: 13. This chain's CDR3 is CASSHSYDRVSSGNTIYF. For the CDR3, the DNA is TGTGCCAGCAGCCATTCCTACGACAGGGTTAGCTCTGGAAACACCATATATTTT.

The chain recombines TRBV12-3 or TRBV12-4 with TRBJ1-5; D is unresolved. The germline V and J ends were trimmed by 2 bases and 6 bases, with 5 bases remaining between them. This CDR3 has 12 residues. CDR3 DNA sequence: TGTGCCAGCAGTTTAAATCCTCAGCCCCAGCATTTT. Protein product: CASSLNPQPQHF.

J is TRBJ2-7 and V is TRBV5-1; TRBD1 is a possible D gene (5 bases). Germline V gene lookup returns CDR1 SGHRS and CDR2 YFSETQ. Trimming removed 2 bases from V and 4 bases from J, with 13 bases in between. The CDR3 loop spans 14 amino acids. The chain's CDR3 is CASSFEQAGYEQYF. CDR3 coding DNA: TGCGCCAGCAGCTTTGAACAGGCCGGTTACGAGCAGTACTTC.

The rearrangement uses TRBV4-1 and TRBJ1-2; 8 bases align to TRBD1. The CDR3 has 14 amino acids. The trim removed 7 bases at V and 8 bases at J, leaving 12 bases unmatched. The germline V gene encodes CDR1 MGHRA and CDR2 YSYEKL. The DNA of the CDR3 is TGCGCCAGCACCGCACTCGGGACAGGACGAGGCTACACCTTC. Translating it yields CASTALGTGRGYTF.

The chain has TRBV14 and TRBJ2-2, with a possible D match to TRBD1 (5 bases). V was clipped by 3 bases and J by 4 bases, with 18 bases between them. The germline V gene has CDR1 SGHDN and CDR2 FVKESK. CDR3 length: 17 amino acids. This CDR3 reads CASSQPSGNWGTGELFF. In nucleotides, the CDR3 is TGTGCCAGCAGCCAGCCCTCAGGGAACTGGGGCACCGGGGAGCTGTTTTTT.

The chain joins TRBV7-7 to TRBJ2-2, with 13 bases lining up with TRBD2. Germline V gene lookup returns CDR1 SSHAT and CDR2 FNYEAQ (reference sequence). The CDR3 spans 15 residues. V lost 5 bases to trimming and J lost 5 bases; unmatched junction nucleotides: 2. DNA of the CDR3: TGTGCCAGCAGCCCACTAGCGGGGGGGACCGGGGAGCTGTTTTTT. It encodes CASSPLAGGTGELFF.

CDR3 sequence reads: CASSLKALASGGAGDTQYF. CDR3 in DNA: TGTGCCAGCAGCTTAAAAGCCCTCGCGAGCGGGGGGGCCGGGGATACGCAGTATTTT. This chain connects TRBV7-2 to TRBJ2-3, with TRBD2 matching 10 bases. The CDR3 is 19 amino acids. V shed 2 bases and J 6 bases; nucleotides not matched to a gene: 17. Germline assignment: CDR1 SGHTA and CDR2 FQGNSA.

J is TRBJ1-1 and V is TRBV29-1, with unresolved D. The CDR3 is 12 residues long. Germline V gene sequence: CDR1 SQVTM, CDR2 ANQGSEA. Trimming stripped 6 bases from V and 0 bases from J, with 8 bases between. In DNA form, the CDR3 reads TGCAGCGTACAGCGTATGAACACTGAAGCTTTCTTT. This codes for CSVQRMNTEAFF.

V is TRBV11-2 and J is TRBJ2-2; 10 positions match TRBD1. V was pared by 7 bases and J by 5 bases, with 10 bases of the junction left unmatched. Looked up from germline, CDR1 is SGHAT and CDR2 is FQNNGV. The CDR3 has 16 amino acids. The CDR3 spells CASIRGLGQGTGELFF. CDR3 nucleotide sequence: TGTGCCAGCATCAGGGGGTTGGGACAGGGGACCGGGGAGCTGTTTTTT.

Notes on this clone: The identical CDR3 is also encoded by other nucleotide sequences in the sample. The CDR3 DNA reads TGCGCCAGCAGCCCGACAGGAAACTATGGCTACACCTTC. Protein product: CASSPTGNYGYTF. This chain uses TRBV5-1 with TRBJ1-2; perhaps TRBD1 as D (6 bases). V shed 4 bases and J shed 2 bases, with 9 bases lying between them. The CDR3 sequence is 13 residues long. Per germline, CDR1 SGHRS and CDR2 YFSETQ.

V and J are TRBV11-2 and TRBJ2-7; 7 nucleotides agree with TRBD2. The V gene's germline CDR1 is SGHAT and CDR2 FQNNGV. V was pared by 5 bases and J by 2 bases, with 12 bases of the junction left unmatched. The CDR3 has 16 residues. For the CDR3, the DNA is TGTGCCAGCAGCGGCCCGAGCGGGACGTGGACCTACGAGCAGTACTTC. It yields the protein CASSGPSGTWTYEQYF. Combining the CDR3 with reference TRBV11-2 and TRBJ2-7 gives the whole variable domain EAGVAQSPRYKIIEKRQSVAFWCNPISGHATLYWYQQILGQGPKLLIQFQNNGVVDDSQLPKDRFSAERLKGVDSTLKIQPAKLEDSAVYLCASSGPSGTWTYEQYFGPGTRLTVT.

In DNA, the CDR3 is TGCGCCAGCAGCTCCGGGACTCTTAGCACAGATACGCAGTATTTT. Translation gives CASSSGTLSTDTQYF. The rearrangement links TRBV5-1 to TRBJ2-3, with D maybe TRBD2 (6 bases). Germline V gene sequence: CDR1 SGHRS, CDR2 YFSETQ. The V end was cut by 3 bases, the J end by 0 bases, with 11 bases between. The CDR3 is 15 residues long.